These 2 T cell receptor beta chains originate from one sample sequenced in a study of PD-1 blockade in classical Hodgkin lymphoma. The data were produced by immunoSEQ multiplex PCR, yet TCRdb's version contains in-frame clones alone and is incomplete. The data contain 20,000 or so clones, about 73% of them singletons. Following autologous stem cell transplantation, relapse occurred in every patient, and exposure to brentuximab vedotin varied. The input for sequencing was peripheral blood mononuclear cells (PBMCs), taken before the second cycle of nivolumab. Receptors were obtained from a human donor with classical Hodgkin lymphoma.

This clone was picked up a small number of times. CDR3 bases: TGTGCCAGCAGCCAAGAGTTCGTAGGCGGGAAGGCCTACGAGCAGTACTTC. Its protein product is CASSQEFVGGKAYEQYF. This chain links TRBV4-2 with TRBJ2-7; D possibly corresponds to TRBD2 (6 bases). The CDR3 runs to 17 residues. Germline V CDR1 and CDR2: LGHNA, YNFKEQ. V was cut by 0 bases and J by 2 bases, with 17 bases left in between.

The chain links TRBV4-2 to TRBJ2-3; 9 nucleotides line up with TRBD2. This CDR3 is 15 amino acids long. Trimming removed 3 bases from V and 1 base from J; junction bases left unmatched: 2. The germline V gene has CDR1 LGHNA and CDR2 YNFKEQ. DNA of the CDR3: TGTGCCAGCAGCCAGGTAGCGGGAGGCACAGATACGCAGTATTTT. Protein product: CASSQVAGGTDTQYF.